This TCR beta chain derives from a study of blood T cell repertoires in COVID-19. About the study: COVID-19 samples collected from the United States, Italy and Spain covered acute and convalescent phases. T cells, B-cell-depleted T cells, or PBMCs supplied cDNA or gDNA.

This CDR3 spans 14 amino acids. Germline loops: CDR1 SGHRS, CDR2 YFSETQ. V was pared by 0 bases and J by 3 bases, with 7 bases between. TCRdb's copy holds only in-frame clones and misses some; the assay was immunoSEQ multiplex PCR. The profile shows 68,000 or so clones, 88% of them singletons. The sequencing sample was made of peripheral blood. The sequence was obtained from a human donor in a cohort sampled during active COVID-19. This rearrangement joins TRBV5-1 to TRBJ2-1; no definite D call. The CDR3 reads CASSLGPVYNEQFF. CDR3 nucleotides: TGCGCCAGCAGCTTGGGTCCGGTCTACAATGAGCAGTTCTTC.